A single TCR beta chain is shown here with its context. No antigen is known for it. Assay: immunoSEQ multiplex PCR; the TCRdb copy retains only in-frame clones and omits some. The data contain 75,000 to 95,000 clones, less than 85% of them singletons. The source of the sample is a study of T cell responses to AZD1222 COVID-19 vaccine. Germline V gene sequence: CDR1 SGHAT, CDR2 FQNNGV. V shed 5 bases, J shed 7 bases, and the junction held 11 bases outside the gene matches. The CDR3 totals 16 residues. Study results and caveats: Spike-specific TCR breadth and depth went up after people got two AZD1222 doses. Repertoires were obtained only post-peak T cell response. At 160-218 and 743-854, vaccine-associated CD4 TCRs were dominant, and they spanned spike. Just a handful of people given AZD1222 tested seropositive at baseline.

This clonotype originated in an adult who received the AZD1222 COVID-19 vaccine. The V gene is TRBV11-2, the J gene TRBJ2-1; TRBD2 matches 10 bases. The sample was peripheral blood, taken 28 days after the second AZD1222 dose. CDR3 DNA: TGTGCCAGCAGCCCGCTAGCGGGAGCTAAGGGGAATGAGCAGTTCTTC. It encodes CASSPLAGAKGNEQFF. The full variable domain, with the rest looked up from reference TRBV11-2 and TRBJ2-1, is EAGVAQSPRYKIIEKRQSVAFWCNPISGHATLYWYQQILGQGPKLLIQFQNNGVVDDSQLPKDRFSAERLKGVDSTLKIQPAKLEDSAVYLCASSPLAGAKGNEQFFGPGTRLTVL.